The 14 T cell receptor beta chains below all came from one sample that was sequenced in a study of T cell clonotyping in hematopoietic cell transplantation. Time point specified: recipient sample about 28 days before transplant, after cytoreduction. Only in-frame clones appear in the TCRdb table, and some are missing; sequencing was by immunoSEQ multiplex PCR. The data show about 41,000 clones, about 85% seen once. Specimen: peripheral blood mononuclear cells, collected before stem cell transplant. Receptors were obtained from a man between 60 and 75 years old with acute myeloid leukemia. Some clones in this sample may be carry-over from other donors' samples.

The chain recombines TRBV9 with TRBJ2-5, with TRBD2 matching over 15 bases. The CDR3 is 16 residues long. The germline CDR1 and CDR2 sequences are SGDLS and YYNGEE. V lost 3 bases to trimming and J lost 5 bases; unmatched junction nucleotides: 5. The CDR3 DNA sequence: TGTGCCAGCAGCGGGACTAGCGGGGGGGTCGGGGAGACCCAGTACTTC. Translation: CASSGTSGGVGETQYF.

The CDR3 DNA is TGTGCCAGCAGCGCCGAATACTCTGGAAACACCATATATTTT. Protein sequence: CASSAEYSGNTIYF. The chain uses TRBV9 and TRBJ1-3; unclear D gene. The CDR3 loop spans 14 amino acids. Germline loops: CDR1 SGDLS, CDR2 YYNGEE. The V and J ends lost 3 bases and 0 bases respectively, with 7 bases between them.

V gene TRBV28 combines with J gene TRBJ1-2, with TRBD1 matching over 8 bases. Trimming removed 5 bases from V and 5 bases from J; junction bases left unmatched: 10. Germline CDR1 is MDHEN and CDR2 is SYDVKM. This CDR3 is built from 15 residues. The CDR3 DNA reads TGTGCCAGCAGTGAAACACAGGGGGATATTTATGGCTACACCTTC. This sequence encodes CASSETQGDIYGYTF.

The V call is TRBV30, the J call TRBJ1-6; perhaps TRBD1 as D (5 bases). Germline V gene lookup returns CDR1 GTSNPN and CDR2 SVGIG (reference sequence). The CDR3 loop spans 13 amino acids. V was clipped by 5 bases and J by 2 bases, with 7 bases between them. The CDR3 protein is CAWGTAYNSPLHF. In DNA, the CDR3 is TGTGCCTGGGGGACGGCCTATAATTCACCCCTCCACTTT.

The chain recombines TRBV13 with TRBJ1-6, with TRBD1 as a possible D gene (6 bases). This CDR3 is built from 12 residues. Germline V gene data show CDR1 as PRHDT and CDR2 as FYEKMQ (reference sequence). Deletions cut 5 bases from V and 9 bases from J, with 8 bases between. The CDR3 here is CASSRTVSPLHF. The DNA for the CDR3 is TGTGCCAGCAGCCGGACAGTTTCACCCCTCCACTTT.

J is TRBJ1-2 and V is TRBV6-6, with 9 bases fitting TRBD1. V dropped 6 bases and J dropped 6; count of bases not matched to a gene: 11. The V gene's germline CDR1 is MNHNY and CDR2 SVGAGI (reference sequence). The CDR3 totals 15 residues. CDR3 loop: CASSPRGQGSDGYTF. In DNA form, the CDR3 reads TGTGCCAGCAGCCCTAGGGGACAGGGATCGGATGGCTACACCTTC.

The gene calls are TRBV19 and TRBJ2-3, with D perhaps assigned TRBD1 or TRBD2 (5 bases each). Trimming took 10 bases from V and 4 from J, leaving 18 bases between them. The CDR3 spans 14 residues. Germline CDR1 LNHDA, CDR2 SQIVND (reference sequence). As DNA, the CDR3 is TGTGCCACCGGACAACCCCGGGGCGCAGATACGCAGTATTTT. This codes for CATGQPRGADTQYF.

V and J are TRBV28 and TRBJ1-4; no firm D call. This CDR3 spans 13 amino acids. The germline gives CDR1 MDHEN, CDR2 SYDVKM. Trimming removed 8 bases from V and 0 bases from J, with 7 bases in between. CDR3 DNA: TGTGCCAGCCGCTATGCAACTAATGAAAAACTGTTTTTT. It codes for CASRYATNEKLFF.

The chain is built from TRBV2 and TRBJ2-3; weak D call: TRBD2 (6 bases). The CDR3 has 13 residues. Trimming left V 8 bases short and J 4 bases short, with 13 bases between. Germline CDR1 reads SNHLY; CDR2 reads FYNNEI. The CDR3 here is CASLERRADTQYF. For the CDR3, the DNA is TGTGCCAGCCTGGAGCGGAGGGCAGATACGCAGTATTTT.

This clone was recorded only once. V and J are TRBV29-1 and TRBJ1-2; D is unclear. Germline V lookup: CDR1 SQVTM, CDR2 ANQGSEA. V was pared by 3 bases and J by 12 bases, with 17 bases between. This CDR3 comprises 12 residues. The CDR3 protein is CSVDGRGEVDTF. The CDR3 DNA reads TGCAGCGTTGACGGGCGAGGAGAGGTCGACACCTTC.

V and J are TRBV19 and TRBJ2-5; D is ambiguous. The V gene's germline CDR1 is LNHDA and CDR2 SQIVND (reference sequence). The germline V and J ends were trimmed by 1 base and 4 bases, with 16 bases remaining between them. This CDR3 region has 16 residues. Here the CDR3 reads CASSIAMGLSGETQYF. DNA for the CDR3: TGTGCCAGTAGTATAGCGATGGGCCTTTCGGGAGAGACCCAGTACTTC.

V usage is TRBV7-6 and J usage is TRBJ2-7; D ambiguous. The CDR3 has 12 residues. Trimming removed 1 base from V and 5 bases from J, with 6 bases in between. Germline V gives CDR1 SGHVS, CDR2 FNYEAQ. The CDR3 sequence is CASSLVVDEQYF. The CDR3 coding sequence is TGTGCCAGCAGCTTAGTAGTCGACGAGCAGTACTTC.

The CDR3 DNA reads TGTGCCAGCAGCTTAGTGGGAGGGGGCACGAAGCAGCCCCAGCATTTT. Translated: CASSLVGGGTKQPQHF. This chain connects TRBV7-2 to TRBJ1-5; 7 bases match TRBD1. The CDR3 is made up of 16 amino acids. Germline V CDR1 and CDR2: SGHTA, FQGNSA. V shed 1 base, J shed 7 bases, and the junction held 10 bases outside the gene matches.

The rearrangement uses TRBV9 and TRBJ1-6; no firm D call. The germline V and J ends were trimmed by 0 bases and 4 bases, with 11 bases remaining between them. There are 16 residues in the CDR3. The germline V gene encodes CDR1 SGDLS and CDR2 YYNGEE. As DNA, the CDR3 is TGTGCCAGCAGCGTAGCGCTCCTCCGATATAATTCACCCCTCCACTTT. This encodes CASSVALLRYNSPLHF.